This TCR beta chain is from a study of Ad26.COV2.S vaccination and SARS-CoV-2 variants. Germline V gene data show CDR1 as SGHDT and CDR2 as YYEEEE. After removal of 3 bases from V and 5 bases from J, the junction contained 11 bases not matched to a gene. The CDR3 spans 16 residues. Profiled with immunoSEQ multiplex PCR; TCRdb holds only in-frame clones, not every one. The top ten hold 2% to 2.5% of the sample, which has fewer than 400,000 clones, around four fifths seen once. Treatment: some 20 received Ad26.COV2.S at low or high dose, single or two shots; about five received placebo; per-sample allocation not given. Day 63 after the first injection of vaccine or placebo was the sampling time.

This sample comprised peripheral blood, obtained in a trial of Ad26.COV2.S vaccine versus placebo. The chain carries TRBV5-6 and TRBJ2-1; TRBD1 aligns across 7 bases. This receptor was obtained from a person aged 18-60 years who received the Ad26.COV2.S COVID-19 vaccine or a placebo. The CDR3 reads CASSSTGANLDNEQFF. The CDR3 nucleotides read TGTGCCAGCAGCTCAACAGGGGCAAATCTGGACAATGAGCAGTTCTTC.